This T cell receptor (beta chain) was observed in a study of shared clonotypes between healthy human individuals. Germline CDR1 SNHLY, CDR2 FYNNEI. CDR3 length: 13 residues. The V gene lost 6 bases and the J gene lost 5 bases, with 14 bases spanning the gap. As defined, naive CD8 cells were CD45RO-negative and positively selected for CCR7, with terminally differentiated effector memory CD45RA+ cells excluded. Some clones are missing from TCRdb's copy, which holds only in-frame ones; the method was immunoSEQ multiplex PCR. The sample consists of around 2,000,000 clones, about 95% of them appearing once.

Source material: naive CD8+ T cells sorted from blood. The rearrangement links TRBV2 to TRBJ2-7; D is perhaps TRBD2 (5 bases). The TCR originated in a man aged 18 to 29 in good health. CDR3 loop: CASSQGLGNEQYF. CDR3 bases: TGTGCCAGCAGCCAAGGACTGGGCAACGAGCAGTACTTC.